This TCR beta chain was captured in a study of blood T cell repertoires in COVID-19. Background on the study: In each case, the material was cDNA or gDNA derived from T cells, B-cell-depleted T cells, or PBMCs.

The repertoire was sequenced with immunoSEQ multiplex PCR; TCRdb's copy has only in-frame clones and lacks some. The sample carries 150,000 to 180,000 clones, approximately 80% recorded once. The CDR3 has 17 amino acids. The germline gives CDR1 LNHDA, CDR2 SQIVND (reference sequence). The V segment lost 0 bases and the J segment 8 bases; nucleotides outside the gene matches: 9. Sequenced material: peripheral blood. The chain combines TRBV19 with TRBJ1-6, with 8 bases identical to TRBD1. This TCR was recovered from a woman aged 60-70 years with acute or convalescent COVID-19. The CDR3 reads CASSIDLGAGGDSPLHF. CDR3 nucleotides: TGTGCCAGTAGTATAGACCTAGGAGCAGGGGGCGATTCACCCCTCCACTTT.